A single sample is the source of the 14 T cell receptor beta chains below, sequenced in a study of human T cells and chemical hapten exposure. Time point specified: patch test 3, about 24 weeks after DPC sensitization. The treatment here: therapeutic diphenylcyclopropenone sensitization with weekly scalp DPC. TCRdb passed the RACE reads through MiXCR, listing each CDR3 protein once. This sample yields approximately 80,000 distinct CDR3 sequences, of which 10% to 15% are seen a single time; roughly 5.7% belongs to the top ten. Material: whole blood, obtained in connection with sensitization to the hapten diphenylcyclopropenone (DPC). The receptors come from a woman between 45 and 65 years old with alopecia areata. Some clones in this sample may be carry-over from other donors' samples.

This clonotype has ten or more counts. The V and J genes are TRBV7-6 and TRBJ1-1, with 10 bases aligning to TRBD1. The V gene end was trimmed by 5 bases and the J gene end by 5 bases; junction bases not matched to a gene: 14. This CDR3 has 17 amino acids. In germline, CDR1 is SGHVS, CDR2 FNYEAQ. The CDR3 DNA reads TGTGCCAGCAGCCAAACCGGGACAGGGGCTTATAGTACTGAAGCTTTCTTT. This translates into CASSQTGTGAYSTEAFF.

This clonotype has a count of ten or more. The chain combines TRBV18 with TRBJ2-6; TRBD2 is a possible D gene (6 bases). Germline-derived CDR1 and CDR2 are KGHSH and LQKENI. The V end lost 3 bases, the J end lost 2 bases, and 8 bases lay between the germline ends. The CDR3 contains 15 residues. In DNA form, the CDR3 reads TGTGCCAGCTCACCCGCGGGACCTGGGGCCAACGTCCTGACTTTC. Encoded protein: CASSPAGPGANVLTF.

The chain has TRBV5-1 and TRBJ2-1; 9 bases line up with TRBD1. This CDR3 has 15 amino acids. Losses at the gene ends were 5 bases for V and 0 bases for J; bases not matched to a gene: 3. CDR1 is SGHRS, CDR2 YFSETQ, per germline. As DNA, the CDR3 is TGCGCCAGCAGACAGACAGGGGGCTCCTACAATGAGCAGTTCTTC. It is translated as CASRQTGGSYNEQFF.

This clonotype was counted at least ten times. V usage is TRBV6-5 and J usage is TRBJ2-3, with D uncertain. This CDR3 is built from 11 residues. V lost 1 base to trimming and J lost 6 bases, with 2 bases between them. Germline CDR1 and CDR2: MNHEY and SVGAGI. For the CDR3, the DNA is TGTGCCAGCAGTTACTTGGATACGCAGTATTTT. It yields the protein CASSYLDTQYF.

In this sample, this clonotype turned up many times. This chain links TRBV29-1 with TRBJ2-3, with D possibly being TRBD1 or TRBD2 (5 bases each). CDR3 length equals 13 residues. The germline V gene encodes CDR1 SQVTM and CDR2 ANQGSEA. V lost 6 bases to trimming and J lost 3 bases, with 13 bases between them. The DNA for the CDR3 is TGCAGCGTAAGAAGAGGGACGACAGATACGCAGTATTTT. This translates into CSVRRGTTDTQYF.

In its sample, this clonotype was seen many times. The rearrangement links TRBV7-9 to TRBJ1-4; no reliable D call. The CDR3 loop spans 14 amino acids. V lost 1 base and J 11 bases, leaving 14 bases between the germline ends. In germline, CDR1 is SEHNR, CDR2 FQNEAQ (reference sequence). CDR3 amino acids: CASSLDVDVSKLFF. The CDR3, as DNA: TGTGCCAGCAGCTTAGATGTAGACGTTTCTAAACTGTTTTTT.

This clonotype was seen only a few times. The genes are TRBV7-9 and TRBJ2-3; D unresolved. V was clipped by 4 bases and J by 2 bases, with 13 bases between them. The CDR3 runs to 15 residues. The V gene's germline CDR1 is SEHNR and CDR2 FQNEAQ (reference sequence). Written as DNA, the CDR3 is TGTGCCAGCAGCTCCCTACTCGAATACACAGATACGCAGTATTTT. It is translated as CASSSLLEYTDTQYF.

This clonotype has only a few counts. J is TRBJ1-5 and V is TRBV7-9, with 7 bases identical to TRBD1. The V gene's germline CDR1 is SEHNR and CDR2 FQNEAQ (reference sequence). This CDR3 contains 14 residues. The V and J ends lost 3 bases and 3 bases, in that order; junction bases with no gene match: 2. CDR3 residues: CASSLGQPNQPQHF. The CDR3 DNA reads as TGTGCCAGCAGCTTGGGACAGCCCAATCAGCCCCAGCATTTT.

This clonotype has at least ten counts. This chain connects TRBV18 to TRBJ2-1; a weak D match, TRBD1 (6 bases). Trimming shortened V by 3 bases and J by 0 bases, and 15 bases separated the two germline ends. Germline loops: CDR1 KGHSH, CDR2 LQKENI. The CDR3 runs 17 residues. The CDR3 nucleotides are TGTGCCAGCTCACCGTTACAGGGATCGGGCTCCTACAATGAGCAGTTCTTC. Its protein is CASSPLQGSGSYNEQFF.

The table lists this clonotype with many counts. The chain is built from TRBV29-1 and TRBJ2-5; D is perhaps TRBD1 (5 bases). Germline V gene sequence: CDR1 SQVTM, CDR2 ANQGSEA. The CDR3 runs 15 residues. Trimming cost V 1 base and J 1 base, with 13 bases left between them. CDR3 sequence reads: CSVEGTTNSQETQYF. The CDR3 DNA is TGCAGCGTTGAAGGGACAACTAATTCCCAAGAGACCCAGTACTTC.

There are a few counts of this clonotype. The chain carries TRBV7-9 and TRBJ2-7; 11 bases map to TRBD1. Germline CDR1 reads SEHNR; CDR2 reads FQNEAQ (reference sequence). This CDR3 contains 14 residues. V shed 4 bases and J 6 bases; nucleotides not matched to a gene: 5. In DNA form, the CDR3 reads TGTGCCAGCAGCTCCGGACAGGGGGCGGTCGAGCAGTACTTC. The encoded protein is CASSSGQGAVEQYF.

V is TRBV11-2 and J is TRBJ2-7; D is possibly TRBD2 (6 bases). V was clipped by 1 base and J by 9 bases, with 25 bases between them. CDR1 is SGHAT, CDR2 FQNNGV, per germline. The CDR3 is 17 amino acids. The CDR3 loop reads CASSLAFRGGTASVQYF. CDR3 nucleotides: TGTGCCAGCAGCTTAGCATTCCGGGGTGGCACTGCTAGCGTGCAGTACTTC.

The chain uses TRBV9 and TRBJ1-5, with 7 bases lining up with TRBD1. In germline, CDR1 is SGDLS, CDR2 YYNGEE. This CDR3 region has 15 residues. V shed 3 bases, J shed 4 bases, and the junction held 7 bases outside the gene matches. The CDR3 is CASSETTGLNQPQHF. DNA of the CDR3: TGTGCCAGCAGCGAAACGACAGGGTTAAATCAGCCCCAGCATTTT.

The chain carries TRBV2 and TRBJ2-5, with D tentatively TRBD1 (5 bases). Trimming cost V 3 bases and J 1 base, with 9 bases left between them. This CDR3 region has 14 residues. Germline V lookup: CDR1 SNHLY, CDR2 FYNNEI. The CDR3 region has the DNA TGTGCCAGCAGTGATGACAGATTCCAAGAGACCCAGTACTTC. Translation gives CASSDDRFQETQYF.